These T cell receptor beta chains were read from a single sample in a study of regulatory T cells in long-lasting Graves disease. TCRdb used MiXCR to reprocess the multiplex PCR reads, holding one entry per CDR3 protein. This table holds hundreds of thousands of distinct CDR3 sequences, around 16% found once. The sample was also linked to a second study, of T cells in Graves' hyperthyroidism and ophthalmopathy.

The sequencing here drew on peripheral blood mononuclear cells (PBMCs), taken at new diagnosis, from a patient treated with antithyroid drugs. Receptors originate from a woman aged 35-65 years with Graves disease. CDR3s include the opening cysteine and the closing phenylalanine or tryptophan. A D gene is named only where the DNA matches it firmly. Where a row states a size, it is once, few, many or the class of an expanded clone; other rows omit it.

d_call: -; v_call: TRBV5-1; clone_size: many; j_call: TRBJ2-1; cdr3_nt: TGCGCCAGCACCACGGACAGCTCCTACAATGAGCAGTTCTTC; cdr3_aa: CASTTDSSYNEQFF
d_call: -; v_call: TRBV6-5; clone_size: many; j_call: TRBJ1-4; cdr3_nt: TGTGCCAGCAGTTACTCAAAGGGGGGGGAACTGTTTTTT; cdr3_aa: CASSYSKGGELFF
d_call: -; v_call: TRBV7-9; clone_size: many; j_call: TRBJ1-1; cdr3_nt: TGTGCCAGCACCACTTTCGTGGGAGCCTTGAACACTGAAGCTTTCTTT; cdr3_aa: CASTTFVGALNTEAFF
d_call: -; v_call: TRBV27; clone_size: few; j_call: TRBJ1-2; cdr3_nt: TGTGCCAGCAGTCCCAAGGAGGGGACTTACTATGGCTACACCTTC; cdr3_aa: CASSPKEGTYYGYTF
d_call: -; v_call: TRBV7-2; clone_size: -; j_call: TRBJ2-7; cdr3_nt: TGTGCCAGCAGCTTCCACAGCTCTGGGTACGAGCAGTACTTC; cdr3_aa: CASSFHSSGYEQYF
d_call: TRBD1; v_call: TRBV11-2; clone_size: many; j_call: TRBJ1-2; cdr3_nt: TGTGCCAGCAGCTTAGATCTCGGGACAGGGAATAACTATGGCTACACCTTC; cdr3_aa: CASSLDLGTGNNYGYTF
d_call: TRBD2; v_call: TRBV12-3/TRBV12-4; clone_size: many; j_call: TRBJ2-5; cdr3_nt: TGTGCCAGCAGTCGCGGGGGGGCTGTGGAGACCCAGTACTTC; cdr3_aa: CASSRGGAVETQYF
d_call: TRBD2; v_call: TRBV20-1; clone_size: -; j_call: TRBJ2-3; cdr3_nt: TGCAGTGCTACGTCCATCGGGGGGGCGGGTACGCAGTATTTT; cdr3_aa: CSATSIGGAGTQYF
d_call: -; v_call: TRBV6-5; clone_size: many; j_call: TRBJ1-2; cdr3_nt: TGTGCCAGCAGTTACACGACAAGTTCCTCTGGCTACACCTTC; cdr3_aa: CASSYTTSSSGYTF
d_call: -; v_call: TRBV3-1; clone_size: many; j_call: TRBJ1-5; cdr3_nt: TGTGCCAGCAGCCAACAAAGGGAAAATCAGCCCCAGCATTTT; cdr3_aa: CASSQQRENQPQHF
d_call: -; v_call: TRBV12-3/TRBV12-4; clone_size: many; j_call: TRBJ1-5; cdr3_nt: TGTGCCAGCAGTAGGACAGACGGAAATCAGCCCCAGCATTTT; cdr3_aa: CASSRTDGNQPQHF
d_call: TRBD2; v_call: TRBV5-1; clone_size: many; j_call: TRBJ2-1; cdr3_nt: TGCGCCAGCAGCTCGACTAGCGGGGGAAACAATGAGCAGTTCTTC; cdr3_aa: CASSSTSGGNNEQFF
d_call: -; v_call: TRBV20-1; clone_size: many; j_call: TRBJ1-1; cdr3_nt: TGCAGTGCCCCTGACCCCTCGGGATGGACTGAAGCTTTCTTT; cdr3_aa: CSAPDPSGWTEAFF
d_call: TRBD1; v_call: TRBV3-1; clone_size: -; j_call: TRBJ2-3; cdr3_nt: TGTGCCAGCAGCCAAGCGACAGGGCTTAGCACAGATACGCAGTATTTT; cdr3_aa: CASSQATGLSTDTQYF
d_call: TRBD2; v_call: TRBV9; clone_size: few; j_call: TRBJ2-1; cdr3_nt: TGTGCCAGCAGCGTAGAAGCGGGGGGGCCTGGTGAGCAGTTCTTC; cdr3_aa: CASSVEAGGPGEQFF
d_call: TRBD1; v_call: TRBV18; clone_size: -; j_call: TRBJ1-6; cdr3_nt: TGTGCCAGCTCACGGACCATTCCGGGACAGGGGAATTCACCCCTCCACTTT; cdr3_aa: CASSRTIPGQGNSPLHF
d_call: -; v_call: TRBV20-1; clone_size: -; j_call: TRBJ2-2; cdr3_nt: TGCAGTGCTAGAGAGGGGGGAACAGCCGGGGAGCTGTTTTTT; cdr3_aa: CSAREGGTAGELFF
d_call: TRBD2; v_call: TRBV6-1; clone_size: many; j_call: TRBJ2-7; cdr3_nt: TGTGCCAGCAGTACCGGACTAGCGGGGCTCCACTACGAGCAGTACTTC; cdr3_aa: CASSTGLAGLHYEQYF
d_call: -; v_call: TRBV6-9; clone_size: once; j_call: TRBJ1-2; cdr3_nt: TGTGCCAGCAGTTACCCCGACAAGCTCTATGGCTACACCTTC; cdr3_aa: CASSYPDKLYGYTF
d_call: TRBD1; v_call: TRBV19; clone_size: many; j_call: TRBJ1-1; cdr3_nt: TGTGCCAGTACCATCGGGGGGACAGGGGCGCGGAACACTGAAGCTTTCTTT; cdr3_aa: CASTIGGTGARNTEAFF
d_call: TRBD2; v_call: TRBV20-1; clone_size: many; j_call: TRBJ2-1; cdr3_nt: TGCAGTGCTAGTTTGGGCGGGGGGGCCGATGAGCAGTTCTTC; cdr3_aa: CSASLGGGADEQFF
d_call: -; v_call: TRBV10-3; clone_size: -; j_call: TRBJ2-3; cdr3_nt: TGTGCCATCTCCTCGGACTATGCCAGCACAGATACGCAGTATTTT; cdr3_aa: CAISSDYASTDTQYF
d_call: TRBD1; v_call: TRBV6-1; clone_size: -; j_call: TRBJ1-2; cdr3_nt: TGTGCCAGCAGGGCCGGGACAGGGTCCTATGGCTACACCTTC; cdr3_aa: CASRAGTGSYGYTF
d_call: TRBD1; v_call: TRBV18; clone_size: -; j_call: TRBJ1-1; cdr3_nt: TGTGCCAGCTCACCTGGATACAGGGGCGCGGTGACGAACACTGAGGCTTTCTTT; cdr3_aa: CASSPGYRGAVTNTEAFF
d_call: TRBD1; v_call: TRBV7-6; clone_size: many; j_call: TRBJ1-1; cdr3_nt: TGTGCCAGCAGCTTAGGAGGGACAGGGGTGGACACTGAAGCTTTCTTT; cdr3_aa: CASSLGGTGVDTEAFF
d_call: TRBD1; v_call: TRBV19; clone_size: few; j_call: TRBJ2-7; cdr3_nt: TGTGCCAGTAGTATCTTGTGGGACAGCTCCTACGAGCAGTACTTC; cdr3_aa: CASSILWDSSYEQYF
d_call: -; v_call: TRBV7-8; clone_size: many; j_call: TRBJ1-5; cdr3_nt: TGTGCCAGCAGCTTAACCTATAGCAATCAGCCCCAGCATTTT; cdr3_aa: CASSLTYSNQPQHF
d_call: -; v_call: TRBV12-3/TRBV12-4; clone_size: many; j_call: TRBJ1-2; cdr3_nt: TGTGCCAGCAGTTCCCCCGACCGTCATGGCTACACCTTC; cdr3_aa: CASSSPDRHGYTF